This T cell receptor beta chain was recorded in a study of shared clonotypes between healthy human individuals. The J segment lost 3 bases and the V segment lost 6 bases, leaving 8 bases of the junction unmatched. The length of the CDR3 is 14 residues. CDR1 MNHEY and CDR2 SVGAGI come from the germline V gene. Clones were read by immunoSEQ multiplex PCR, and TCRdb kept only the in-frame ones, dropping some. The table has about 2.4 million clones, more than 80% seen once. This sequence was found in a man younger than 35 in good health. The chain uses TRBV6-5 and TRBJ2-7; 7 positions agree with TRBD1. Sequenced sample: naive CD4+ T cells sorted from blood. Subset in this sample: CD45RA+ positively selected. The CDR3 loop reads CASSRGQEDYEQYF. The CDR3 region has the DNA TGTGCCAGCAGCCGCGGACAGGAGGACTACGAGCAGTACTTC.